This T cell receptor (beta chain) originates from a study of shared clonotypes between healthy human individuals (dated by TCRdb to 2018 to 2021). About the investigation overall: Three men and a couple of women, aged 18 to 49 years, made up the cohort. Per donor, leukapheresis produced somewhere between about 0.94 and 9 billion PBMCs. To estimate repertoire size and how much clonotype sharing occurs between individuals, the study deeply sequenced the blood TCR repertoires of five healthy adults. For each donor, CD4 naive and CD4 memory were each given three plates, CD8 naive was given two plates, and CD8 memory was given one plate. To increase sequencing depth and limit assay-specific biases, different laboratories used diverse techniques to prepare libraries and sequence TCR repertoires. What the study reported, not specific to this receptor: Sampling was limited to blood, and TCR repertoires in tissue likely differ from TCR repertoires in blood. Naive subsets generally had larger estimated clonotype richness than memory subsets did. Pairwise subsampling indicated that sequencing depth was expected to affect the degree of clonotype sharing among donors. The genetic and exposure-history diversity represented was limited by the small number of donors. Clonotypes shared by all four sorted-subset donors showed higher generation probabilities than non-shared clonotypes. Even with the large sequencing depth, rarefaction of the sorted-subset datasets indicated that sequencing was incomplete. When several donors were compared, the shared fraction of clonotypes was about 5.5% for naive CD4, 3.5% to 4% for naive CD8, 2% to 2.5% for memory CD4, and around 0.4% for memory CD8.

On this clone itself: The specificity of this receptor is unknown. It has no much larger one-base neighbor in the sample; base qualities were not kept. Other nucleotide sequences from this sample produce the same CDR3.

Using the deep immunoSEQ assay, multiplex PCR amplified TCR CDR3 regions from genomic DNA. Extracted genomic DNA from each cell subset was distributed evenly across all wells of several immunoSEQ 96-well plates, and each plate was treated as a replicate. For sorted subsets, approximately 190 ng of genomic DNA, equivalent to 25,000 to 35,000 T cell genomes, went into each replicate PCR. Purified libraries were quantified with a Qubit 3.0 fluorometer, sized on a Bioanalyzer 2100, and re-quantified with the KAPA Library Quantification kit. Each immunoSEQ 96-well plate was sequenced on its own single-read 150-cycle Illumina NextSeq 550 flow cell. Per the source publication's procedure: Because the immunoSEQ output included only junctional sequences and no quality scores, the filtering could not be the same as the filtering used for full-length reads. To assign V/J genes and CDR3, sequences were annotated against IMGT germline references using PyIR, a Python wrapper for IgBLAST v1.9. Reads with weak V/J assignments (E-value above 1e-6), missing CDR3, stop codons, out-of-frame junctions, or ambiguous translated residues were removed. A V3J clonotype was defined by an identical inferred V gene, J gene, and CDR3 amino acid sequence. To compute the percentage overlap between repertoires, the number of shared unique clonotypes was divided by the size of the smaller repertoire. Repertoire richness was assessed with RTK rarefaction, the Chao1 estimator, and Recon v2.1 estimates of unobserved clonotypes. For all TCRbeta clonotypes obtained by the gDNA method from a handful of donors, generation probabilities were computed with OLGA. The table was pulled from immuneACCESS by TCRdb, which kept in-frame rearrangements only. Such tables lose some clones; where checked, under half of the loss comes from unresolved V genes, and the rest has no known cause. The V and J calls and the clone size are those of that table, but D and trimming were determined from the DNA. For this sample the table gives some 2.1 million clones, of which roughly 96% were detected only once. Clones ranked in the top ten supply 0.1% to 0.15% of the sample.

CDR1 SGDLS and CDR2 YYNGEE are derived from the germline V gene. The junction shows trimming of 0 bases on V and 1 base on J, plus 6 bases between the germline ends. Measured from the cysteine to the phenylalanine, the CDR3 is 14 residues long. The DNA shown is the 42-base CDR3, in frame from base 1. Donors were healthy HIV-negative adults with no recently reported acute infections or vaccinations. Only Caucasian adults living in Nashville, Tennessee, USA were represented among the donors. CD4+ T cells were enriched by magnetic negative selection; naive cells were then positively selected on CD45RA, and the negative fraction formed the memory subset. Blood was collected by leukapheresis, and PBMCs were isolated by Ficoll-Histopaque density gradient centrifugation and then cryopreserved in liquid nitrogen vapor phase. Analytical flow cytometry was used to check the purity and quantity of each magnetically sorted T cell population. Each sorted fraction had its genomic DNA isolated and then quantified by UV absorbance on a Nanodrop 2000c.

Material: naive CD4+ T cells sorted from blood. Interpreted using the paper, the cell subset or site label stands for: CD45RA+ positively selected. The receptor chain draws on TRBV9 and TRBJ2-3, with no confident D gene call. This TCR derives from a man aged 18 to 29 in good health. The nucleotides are TGTGCCAGCAGCGTAGGTGAGGGCACAGATACGCAGTATTTT. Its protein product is CASSVGEGTDTQYF.